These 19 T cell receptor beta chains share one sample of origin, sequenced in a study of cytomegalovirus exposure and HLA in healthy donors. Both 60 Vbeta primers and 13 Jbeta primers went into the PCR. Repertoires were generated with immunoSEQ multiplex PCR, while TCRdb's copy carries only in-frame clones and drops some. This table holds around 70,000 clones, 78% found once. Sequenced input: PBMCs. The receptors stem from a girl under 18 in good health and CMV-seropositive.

The CDR3 sequence: CATSRDLGRATPEAFF. DNA for the CDR3: TGTGCCACCAGCAGAGATCTCGGCAGGGCGACTCCTGAAGCTTTCTTT. The chain links TRBV15 to TRBJ1-1; maybe TRBD1 (5 bases). V lost 0 bases and J lost 6, with 17 bases in between. There are 16 residues in the CDR3. CDR1 is LNHNV and CDR2 is YYDKDF in the germline V gene (reference sequence). The entire variable domain, with the rest obtained from reference TRBV15 and TRBJ1-1, is as follows: DAMVIQNPRYQVTQFGKPVTLSCSQTLNHNVMYWYQQKSSQAPKLLFHYYDKDFNNEADTPDNFQSRRPNTSFCFLDIRSPGLGDTAMYLCATSRDLGRATPEAFFGQGTRLTVV.

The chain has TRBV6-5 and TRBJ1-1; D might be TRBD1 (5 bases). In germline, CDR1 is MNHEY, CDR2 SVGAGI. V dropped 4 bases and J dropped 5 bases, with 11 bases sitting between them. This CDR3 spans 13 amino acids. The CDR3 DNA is TGTGCCAGCAGTTCGCCGGGGGGGACTGAAGCTTTCTTT. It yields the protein CASSSPGGTEAFF.

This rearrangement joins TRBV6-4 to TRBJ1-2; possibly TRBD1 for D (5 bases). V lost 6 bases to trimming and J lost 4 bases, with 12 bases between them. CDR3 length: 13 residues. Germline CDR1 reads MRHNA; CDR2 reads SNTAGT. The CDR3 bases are TGTGCCAGCAGACCCGACAGATCCTATGGCTACACCTTC. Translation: CASRPDRSYGYTF.

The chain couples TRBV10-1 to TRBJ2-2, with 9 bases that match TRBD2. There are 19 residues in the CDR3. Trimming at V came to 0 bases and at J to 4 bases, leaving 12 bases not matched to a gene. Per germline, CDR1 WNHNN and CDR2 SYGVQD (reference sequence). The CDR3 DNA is TGCGCCAGCAGTGAGTCGATCCTACCGCGGCGGGAGGGCACCGGGGAGCTGTTTTTT. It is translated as CASSESILPRREGTGELFF.

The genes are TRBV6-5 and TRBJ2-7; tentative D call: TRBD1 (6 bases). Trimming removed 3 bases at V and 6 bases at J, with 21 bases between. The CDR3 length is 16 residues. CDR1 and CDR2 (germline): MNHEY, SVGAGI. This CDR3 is CASSYGVDRGQFEQYF. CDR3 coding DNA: TGTGCCAGCAGTTATGGAGTGGATCGAGGACAGTTCGAGCAGTACTTC.

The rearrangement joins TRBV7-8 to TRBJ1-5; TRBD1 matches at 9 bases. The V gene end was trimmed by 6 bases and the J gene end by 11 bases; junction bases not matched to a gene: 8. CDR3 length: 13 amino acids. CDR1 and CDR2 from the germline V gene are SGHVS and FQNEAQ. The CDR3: CASRSAGTGSQHF. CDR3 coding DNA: TGTGCCAGCAGGTCCGCCGGGACAGGGTCCCAGCATTTT.

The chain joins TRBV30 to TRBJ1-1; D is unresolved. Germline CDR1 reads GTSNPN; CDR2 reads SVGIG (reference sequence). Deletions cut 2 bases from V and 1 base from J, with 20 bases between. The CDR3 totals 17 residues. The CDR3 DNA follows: TGTGCCTGGAGTAGGCCCTGGCAGGTCGTCGGGAACACTGAAGCTTTCTTT. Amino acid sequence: CAWSRPWQVVGNTEAFF.

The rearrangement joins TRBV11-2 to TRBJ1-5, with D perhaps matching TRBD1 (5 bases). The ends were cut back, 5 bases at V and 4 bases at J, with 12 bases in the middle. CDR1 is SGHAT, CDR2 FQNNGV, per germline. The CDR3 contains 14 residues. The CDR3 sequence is CASSPDIFNQPQHF. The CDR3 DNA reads TGTGCCAGCAGCCCGGACATTTTTAATCAGCCCCAGCATTTT.

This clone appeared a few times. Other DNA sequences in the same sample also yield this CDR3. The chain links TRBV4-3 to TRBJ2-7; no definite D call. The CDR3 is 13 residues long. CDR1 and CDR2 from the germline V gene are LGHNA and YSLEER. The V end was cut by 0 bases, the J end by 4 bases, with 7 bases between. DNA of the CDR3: TGCGCCAGCAGCCAAGACAGGTCATACGAGCAGTACTTC. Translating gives CASSQDRSYEQYF.

DNA of the CDR3: TGTGCCAGCAGTGCTTATAGCGGTAGCTCCTACGAGCAGTACTTC. It codes for CASSAYSGSSYEQYF. The chain uses TRBV6-1 and TRBJ2-7; a weak D match, TRBD2 (6 bases). Germline assignment: CDR1 MNHNS and CDR2 SASEGT. V lost 4 bases and J 0 bases, leaving 13 bases between the germline ends. The CDR3 spans 15 residues.

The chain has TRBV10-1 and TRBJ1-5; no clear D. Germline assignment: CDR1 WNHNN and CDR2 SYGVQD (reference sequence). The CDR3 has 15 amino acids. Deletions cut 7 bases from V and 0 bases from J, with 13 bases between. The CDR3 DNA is TGCGCCAGCAAAAGTGGACTGTGTAGCAATCAGCCCCAGCATTTT. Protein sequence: CASKSGLCSNQPQHF.

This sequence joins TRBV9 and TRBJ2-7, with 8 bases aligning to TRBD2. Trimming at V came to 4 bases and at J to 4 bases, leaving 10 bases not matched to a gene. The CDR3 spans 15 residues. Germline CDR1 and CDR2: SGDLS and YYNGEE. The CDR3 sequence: CASSPSGGTLYEQYF. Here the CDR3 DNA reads TGTGCCAGCAGCCCAAGCGGGGGAACGCTATACGAGCAGTACTTC.

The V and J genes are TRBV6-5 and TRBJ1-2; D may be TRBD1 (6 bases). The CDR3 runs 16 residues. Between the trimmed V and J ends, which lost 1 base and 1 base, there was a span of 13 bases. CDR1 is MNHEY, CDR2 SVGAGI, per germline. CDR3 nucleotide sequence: TGTGCCAGCAGTTACTGGGGGGGCTACCTTAACTATGGCTACACCTTC. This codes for CASSYWGGYLNYGYTF.

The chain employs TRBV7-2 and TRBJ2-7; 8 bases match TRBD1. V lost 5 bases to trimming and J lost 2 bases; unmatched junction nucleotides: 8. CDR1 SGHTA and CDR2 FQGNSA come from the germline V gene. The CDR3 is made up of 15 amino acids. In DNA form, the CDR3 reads TGTGCCAGCAGCCCCTACCCGGGACAGGCCTACGAGCAGTACTTC. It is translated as CASSPYPGQAYEQYF.

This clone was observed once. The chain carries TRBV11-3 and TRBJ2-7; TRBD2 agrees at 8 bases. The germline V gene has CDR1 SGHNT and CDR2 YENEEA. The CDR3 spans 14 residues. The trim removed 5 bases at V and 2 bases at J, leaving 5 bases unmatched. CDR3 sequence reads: CASSRGGGPYEQYF. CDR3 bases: TGTGCCAGCAGCCGGGGCGGGGGGCCCTACGAGCAGTACTTC.

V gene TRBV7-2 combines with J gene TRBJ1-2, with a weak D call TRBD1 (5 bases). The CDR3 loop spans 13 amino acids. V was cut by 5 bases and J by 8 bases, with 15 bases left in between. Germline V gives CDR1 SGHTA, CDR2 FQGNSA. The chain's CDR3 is CASSLQEGRGYTF. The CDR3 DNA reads TGTGCCAGCAGCCTACAGGAGGGGAGAGGCTACACCTTC.

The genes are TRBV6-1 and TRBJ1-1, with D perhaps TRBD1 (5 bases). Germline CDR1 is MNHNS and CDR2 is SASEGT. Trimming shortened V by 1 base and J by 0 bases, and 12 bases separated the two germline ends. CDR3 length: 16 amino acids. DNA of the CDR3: TGTGCCAGCAGTGAAGGGTGGGCAGGGCTGAACACTGAAGCTTTCTTT. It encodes CASSEGWAGLNTEAFF.

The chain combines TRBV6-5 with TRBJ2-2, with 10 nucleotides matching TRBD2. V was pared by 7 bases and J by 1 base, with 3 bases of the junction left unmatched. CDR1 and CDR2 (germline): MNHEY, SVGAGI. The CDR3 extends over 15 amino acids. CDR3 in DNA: TGTGCCAGCAAAGTAGCGGGAGGGAACACCGGGGAGCTGTTTTTT. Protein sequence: CASKVAGGNTGELFF.

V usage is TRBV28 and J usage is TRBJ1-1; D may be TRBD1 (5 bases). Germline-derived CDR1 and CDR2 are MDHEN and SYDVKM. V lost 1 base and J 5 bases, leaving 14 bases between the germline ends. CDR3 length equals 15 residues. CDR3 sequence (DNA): TGTGCCAGCAGTTTATTTCCCGCAGGGCGGACTGAAGCTTTCTTT. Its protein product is CASSLFPAGRTEAFF.